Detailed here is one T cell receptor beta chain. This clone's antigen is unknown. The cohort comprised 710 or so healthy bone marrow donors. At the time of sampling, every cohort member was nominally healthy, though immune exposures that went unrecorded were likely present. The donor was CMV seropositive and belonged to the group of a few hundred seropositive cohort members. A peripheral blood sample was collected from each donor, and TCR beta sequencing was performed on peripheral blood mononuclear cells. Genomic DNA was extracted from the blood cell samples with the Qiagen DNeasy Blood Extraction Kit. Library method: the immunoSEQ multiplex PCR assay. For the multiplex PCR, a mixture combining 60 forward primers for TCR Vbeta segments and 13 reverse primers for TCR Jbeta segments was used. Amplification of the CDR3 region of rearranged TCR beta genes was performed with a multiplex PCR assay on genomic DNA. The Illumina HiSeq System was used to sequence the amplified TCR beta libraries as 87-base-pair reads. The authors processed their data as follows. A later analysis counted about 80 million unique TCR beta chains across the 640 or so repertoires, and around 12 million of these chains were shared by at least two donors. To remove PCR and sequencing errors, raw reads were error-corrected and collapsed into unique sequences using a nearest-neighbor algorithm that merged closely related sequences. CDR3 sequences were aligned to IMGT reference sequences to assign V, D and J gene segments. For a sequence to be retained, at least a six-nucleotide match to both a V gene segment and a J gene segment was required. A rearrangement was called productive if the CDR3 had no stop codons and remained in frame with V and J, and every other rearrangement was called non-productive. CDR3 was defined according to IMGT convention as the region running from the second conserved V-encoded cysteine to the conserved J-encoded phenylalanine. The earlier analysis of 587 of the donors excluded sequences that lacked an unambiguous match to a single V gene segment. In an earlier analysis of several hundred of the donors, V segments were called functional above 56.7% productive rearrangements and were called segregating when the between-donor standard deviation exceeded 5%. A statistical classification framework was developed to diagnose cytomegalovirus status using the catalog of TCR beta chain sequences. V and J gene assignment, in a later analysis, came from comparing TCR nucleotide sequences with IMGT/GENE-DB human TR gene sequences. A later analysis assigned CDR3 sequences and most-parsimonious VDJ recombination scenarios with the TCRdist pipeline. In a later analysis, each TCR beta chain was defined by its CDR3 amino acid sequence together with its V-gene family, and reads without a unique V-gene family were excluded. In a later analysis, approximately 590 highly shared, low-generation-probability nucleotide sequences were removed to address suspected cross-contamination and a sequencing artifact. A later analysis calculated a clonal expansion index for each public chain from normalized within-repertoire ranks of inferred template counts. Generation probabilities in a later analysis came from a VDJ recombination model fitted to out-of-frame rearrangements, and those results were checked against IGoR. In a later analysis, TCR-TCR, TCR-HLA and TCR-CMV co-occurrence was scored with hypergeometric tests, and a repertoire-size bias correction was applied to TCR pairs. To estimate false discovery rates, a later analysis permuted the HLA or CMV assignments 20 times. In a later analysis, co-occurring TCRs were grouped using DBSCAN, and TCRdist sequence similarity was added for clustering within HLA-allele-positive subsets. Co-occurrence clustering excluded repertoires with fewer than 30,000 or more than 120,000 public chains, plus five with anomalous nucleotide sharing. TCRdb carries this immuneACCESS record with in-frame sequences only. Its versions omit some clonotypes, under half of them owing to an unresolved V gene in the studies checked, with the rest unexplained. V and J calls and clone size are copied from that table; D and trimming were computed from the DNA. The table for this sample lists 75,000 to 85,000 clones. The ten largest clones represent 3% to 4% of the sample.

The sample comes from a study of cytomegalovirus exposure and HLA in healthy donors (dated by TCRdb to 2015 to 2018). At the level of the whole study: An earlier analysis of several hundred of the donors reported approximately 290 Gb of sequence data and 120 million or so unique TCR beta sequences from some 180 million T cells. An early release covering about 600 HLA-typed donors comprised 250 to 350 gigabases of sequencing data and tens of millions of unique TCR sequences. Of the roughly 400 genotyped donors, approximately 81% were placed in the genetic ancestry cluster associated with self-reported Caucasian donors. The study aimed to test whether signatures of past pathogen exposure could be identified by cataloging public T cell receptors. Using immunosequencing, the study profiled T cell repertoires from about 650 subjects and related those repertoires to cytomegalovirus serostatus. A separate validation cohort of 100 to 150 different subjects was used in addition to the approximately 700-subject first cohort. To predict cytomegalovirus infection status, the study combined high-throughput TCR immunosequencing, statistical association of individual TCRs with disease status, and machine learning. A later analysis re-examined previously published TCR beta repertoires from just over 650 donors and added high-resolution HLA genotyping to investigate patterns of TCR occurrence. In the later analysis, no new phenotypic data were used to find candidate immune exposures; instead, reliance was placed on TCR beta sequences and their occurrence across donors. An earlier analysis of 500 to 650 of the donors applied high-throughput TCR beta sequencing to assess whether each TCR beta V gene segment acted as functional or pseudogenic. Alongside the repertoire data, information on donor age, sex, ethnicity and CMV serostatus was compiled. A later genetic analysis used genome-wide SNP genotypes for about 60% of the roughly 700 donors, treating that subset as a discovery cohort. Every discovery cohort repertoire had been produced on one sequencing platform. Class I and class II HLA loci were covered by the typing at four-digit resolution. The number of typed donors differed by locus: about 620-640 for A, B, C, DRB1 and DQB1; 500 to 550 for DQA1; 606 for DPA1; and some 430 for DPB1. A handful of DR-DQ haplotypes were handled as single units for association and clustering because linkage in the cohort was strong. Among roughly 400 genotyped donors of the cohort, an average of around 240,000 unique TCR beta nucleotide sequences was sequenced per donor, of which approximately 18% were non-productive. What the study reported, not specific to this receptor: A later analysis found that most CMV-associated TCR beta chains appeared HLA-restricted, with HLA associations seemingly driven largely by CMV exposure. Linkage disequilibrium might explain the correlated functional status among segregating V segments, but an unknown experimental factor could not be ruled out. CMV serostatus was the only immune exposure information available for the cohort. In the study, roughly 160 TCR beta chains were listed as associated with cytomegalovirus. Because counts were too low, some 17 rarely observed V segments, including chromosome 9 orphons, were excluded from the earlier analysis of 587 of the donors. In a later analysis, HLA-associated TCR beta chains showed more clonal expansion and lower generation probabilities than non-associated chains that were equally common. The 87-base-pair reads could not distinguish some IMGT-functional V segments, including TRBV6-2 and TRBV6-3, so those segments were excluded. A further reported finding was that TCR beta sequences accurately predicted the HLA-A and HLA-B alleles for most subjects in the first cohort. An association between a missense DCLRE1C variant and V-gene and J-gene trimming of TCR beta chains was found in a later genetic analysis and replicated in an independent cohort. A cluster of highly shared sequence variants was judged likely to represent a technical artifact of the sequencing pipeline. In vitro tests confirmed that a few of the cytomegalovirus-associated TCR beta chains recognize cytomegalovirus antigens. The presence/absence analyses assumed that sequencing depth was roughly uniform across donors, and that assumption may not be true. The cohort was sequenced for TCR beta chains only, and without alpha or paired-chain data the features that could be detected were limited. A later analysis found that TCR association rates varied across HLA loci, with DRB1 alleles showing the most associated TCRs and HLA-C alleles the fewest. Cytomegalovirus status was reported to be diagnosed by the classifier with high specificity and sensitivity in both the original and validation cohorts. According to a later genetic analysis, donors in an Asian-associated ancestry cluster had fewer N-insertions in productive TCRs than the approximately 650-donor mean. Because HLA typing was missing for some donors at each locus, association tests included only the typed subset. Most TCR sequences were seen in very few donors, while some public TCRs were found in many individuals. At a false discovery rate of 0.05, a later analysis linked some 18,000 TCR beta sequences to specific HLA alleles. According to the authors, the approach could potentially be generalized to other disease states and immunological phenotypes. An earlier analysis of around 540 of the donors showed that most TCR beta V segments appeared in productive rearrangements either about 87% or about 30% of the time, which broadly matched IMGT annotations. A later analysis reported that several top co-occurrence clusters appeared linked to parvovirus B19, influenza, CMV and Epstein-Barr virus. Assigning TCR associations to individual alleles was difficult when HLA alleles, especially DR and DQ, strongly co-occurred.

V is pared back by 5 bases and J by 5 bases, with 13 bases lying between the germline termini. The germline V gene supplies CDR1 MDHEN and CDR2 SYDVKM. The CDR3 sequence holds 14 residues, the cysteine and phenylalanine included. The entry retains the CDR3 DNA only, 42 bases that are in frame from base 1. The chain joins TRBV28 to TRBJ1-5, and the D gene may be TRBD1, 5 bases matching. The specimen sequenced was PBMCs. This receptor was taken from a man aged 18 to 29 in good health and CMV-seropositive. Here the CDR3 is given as CASSETDHDQPQHF. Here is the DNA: TGTGCCAGCAGTGAGACAGACCATGATCAGCCCCAGCATTTT.